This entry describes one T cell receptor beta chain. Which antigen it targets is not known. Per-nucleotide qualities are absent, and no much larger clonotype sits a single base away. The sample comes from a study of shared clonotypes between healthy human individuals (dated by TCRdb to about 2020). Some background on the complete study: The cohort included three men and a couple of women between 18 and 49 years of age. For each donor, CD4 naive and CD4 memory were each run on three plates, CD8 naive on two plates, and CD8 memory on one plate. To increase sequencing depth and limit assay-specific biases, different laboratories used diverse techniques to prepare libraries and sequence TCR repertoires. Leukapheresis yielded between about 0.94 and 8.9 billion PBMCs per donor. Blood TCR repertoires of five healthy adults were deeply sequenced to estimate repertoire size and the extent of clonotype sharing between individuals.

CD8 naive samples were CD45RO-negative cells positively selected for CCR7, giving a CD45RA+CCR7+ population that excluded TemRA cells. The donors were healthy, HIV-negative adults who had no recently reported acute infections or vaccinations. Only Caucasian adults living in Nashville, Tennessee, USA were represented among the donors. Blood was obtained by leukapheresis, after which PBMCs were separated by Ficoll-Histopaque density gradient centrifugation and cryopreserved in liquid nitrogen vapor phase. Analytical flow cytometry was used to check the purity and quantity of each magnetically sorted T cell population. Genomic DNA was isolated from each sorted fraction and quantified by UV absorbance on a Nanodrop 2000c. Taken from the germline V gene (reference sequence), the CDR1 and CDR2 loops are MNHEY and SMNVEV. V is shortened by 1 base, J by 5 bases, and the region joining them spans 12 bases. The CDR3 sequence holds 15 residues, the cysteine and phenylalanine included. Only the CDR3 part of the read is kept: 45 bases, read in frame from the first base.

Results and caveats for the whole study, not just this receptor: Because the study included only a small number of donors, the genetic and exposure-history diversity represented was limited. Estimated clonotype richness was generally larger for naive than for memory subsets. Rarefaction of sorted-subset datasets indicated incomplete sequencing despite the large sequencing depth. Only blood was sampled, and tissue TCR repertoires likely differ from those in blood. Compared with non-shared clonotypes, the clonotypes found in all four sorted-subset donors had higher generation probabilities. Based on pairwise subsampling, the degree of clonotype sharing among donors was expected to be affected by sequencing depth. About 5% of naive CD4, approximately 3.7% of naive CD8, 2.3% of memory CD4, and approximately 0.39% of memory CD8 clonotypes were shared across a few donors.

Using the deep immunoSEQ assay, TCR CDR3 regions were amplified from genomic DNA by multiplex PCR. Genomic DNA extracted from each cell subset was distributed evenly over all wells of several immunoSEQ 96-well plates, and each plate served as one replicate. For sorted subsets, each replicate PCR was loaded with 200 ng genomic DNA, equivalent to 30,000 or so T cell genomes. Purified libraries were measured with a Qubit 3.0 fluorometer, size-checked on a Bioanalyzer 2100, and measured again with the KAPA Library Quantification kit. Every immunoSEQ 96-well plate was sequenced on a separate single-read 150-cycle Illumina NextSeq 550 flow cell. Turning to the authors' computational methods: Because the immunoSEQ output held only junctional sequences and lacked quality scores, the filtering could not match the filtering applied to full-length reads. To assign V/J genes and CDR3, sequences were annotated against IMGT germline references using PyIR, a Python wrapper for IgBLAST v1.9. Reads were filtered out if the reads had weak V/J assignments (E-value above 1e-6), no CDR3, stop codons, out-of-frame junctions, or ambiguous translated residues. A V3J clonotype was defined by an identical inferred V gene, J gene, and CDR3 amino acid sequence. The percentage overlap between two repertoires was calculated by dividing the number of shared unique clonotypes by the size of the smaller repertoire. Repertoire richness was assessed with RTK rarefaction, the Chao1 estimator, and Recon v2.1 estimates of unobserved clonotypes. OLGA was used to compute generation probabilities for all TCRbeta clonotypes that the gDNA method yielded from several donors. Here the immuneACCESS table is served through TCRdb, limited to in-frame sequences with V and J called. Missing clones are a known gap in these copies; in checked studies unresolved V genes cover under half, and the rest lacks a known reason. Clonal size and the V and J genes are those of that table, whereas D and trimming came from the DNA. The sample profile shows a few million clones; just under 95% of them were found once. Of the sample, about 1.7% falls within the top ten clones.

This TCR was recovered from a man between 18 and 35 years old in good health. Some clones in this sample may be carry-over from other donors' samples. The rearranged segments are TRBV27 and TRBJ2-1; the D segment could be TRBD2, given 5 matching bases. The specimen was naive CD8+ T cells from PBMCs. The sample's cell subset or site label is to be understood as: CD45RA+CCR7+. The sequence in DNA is TGTGCCAGCAGTTTATTAGCTTGGCGGGACAATGAGCAGTTCTTC. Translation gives CASSLLAWRDNEQFF.